The clone carrying this T cell receptor (beta chain) occurred once. Its antigen is currently unknown. This entry comes from a study of PD-1 blockade in classical Hodgkin lymphoma. Regarding the study as a whole: Baseline TCR diversity was reportedly lower in newly diagnosed patients than healthy donors.

Libraries were prepared by immunoSEQ multiplex PCR; TCRdb keeps only in-frame clonotypes and omits some of them. The sample holds 9,300 or so clones, around 70% seen once. This CDR3 is built from 12 residues. Germline-derived CDR1 and CDR2 are MNHEY and SMNVEV (reference sequence). V was clipped by 4 bases and J by 4 bases, with 8 bases between them. This sample's time point: cycle 4 day 1 (C4D1), after six to seven weeks of nivolumab. Each patient's relapse followed autologous stem cell transplantation, and brentuximab vedotin exposure varied. Through magnetic negative selection, CD8+ T cells were separated from PBMCs that had been thawed.

The sequencing here drew on CD8+ T cells from blood, taken before the fourth cycle of nivolumab. The receptor's source is a human donor with classical Hodgkin lymphoma. The V call is TRBV27, the J call TRBJ2-7, with unresolved D. This chain's CDR3 is CASSWDGYEQYF. CDR3 DNA: TGTGCCAGCAGTTGGGATGGTTACGAGCAGTACTTC.